Below are 9 T cell receptor beta chains sequenced from a single sample in a study of blood T cell repertoires in COVID-19. Clones were read by immunoSEQ multiplex PCR, and TCRdb kept only the in-frame ones, dropping some. The sample has roughly 160,000 clones; 85% are singletons. The specimen sequenced was peripheral blood. Receptors originate from a man in his forties with acute or convalescent COVID-19.

About this clone: Because the CDR3's place on the DNA is in doubt, the DNA is left out and the CDR3 is given as listed by TCRdb. The gene calls are TRBV6-5 and TRBJ1-1; the D call TRBD1 from the table was never checked on the DNA. Germline V gives CDR1 MNHEY, CDR2 SVGAGI. With termini counted, the CDR3 has 15 amino acids. The CDR3 reads CASSTSDSPNTEAFF.

This sequence joins TRBV5-6 and TRBJ1-5; TRBD1 matches at 8 bases. V dropped 0 bases and J dropped 4; count of bases not matched to a gene: 9. CDR1 is SGHDT and CDR2 is YYEEEE in the germline V gene. CDR3 length equals 17 residues. The CDR3 coding sequence is TGTGCCAGCAGCTTGGAGGGAGGACAGGGAAGAAATCAGCCCCAGCATTTT. Translation: CASSLEGGQGRNQPQHF.

Comments on this clone: Other DNA sequences within the sample encode an identical CDR3. The rearrangement uses TRBV12-3 or TRBV12-4 and TRBJ1-2; D is possibly TRBD1 (5 bases). V was clipped by 0 bases and J by 8 bases, with 10 bases between them. This CDR3 has 13 residues. CDR3 residues: CASSLAQALGYTF. CDR3 in DNA: TGTGCCAGCAGTTTAGCACAGGCGCTCGGCTACACCTTC.

V gene TRBV7-3 combines with J gene TRBJ1-5; tentatively, D is TRBD1 (6 bases). Per the germline V gene, CDR1 is SGHTA and CDR2 is FQGTGA. Trimming shortened V by 4 bases and J by 3 bases, and 13 bases separated the two germline ends. The CDR3 runs 15 residues. In nucleotides, the CDR3 is TGTGCCAGCAGCTCTTCGGGGGGGGCCAATCAGCCCCAGCATTTT. Amino acid sequence: CASSSSGGANQPQHF.

V usage is TRBV3-1 (or the pseudogene TRBV3-2) and J usage is TRBJ1-6, with 8 positions matching TRBD1. With 3 bases clipped from V and 0 bases from J, the junction kept 7 bases outside the gene matches. The germline V gene encodes CDR1 LGHDT and CDR2 YNNKEL (reference sequence). This CDR3 spans 18 amino acids. This CDR3 is CASSQETGASSYNSPLHF. CDR3 nucleotides: TGTGCCAGCAGCCAGGAGACAGGGGCGAGCTCCTATAATTCACCCCTCCACTTT.

This chain connects TRBV11-2 to TRBJ2-5; tentatively, D is TRBD1 (6 bases). Between the trimmed V and J ends, which lost 0 bases and 5 bases, there was a span of 10 bases. Germline V gives CDR1 SGHAT, CDR2 FQNNGV. The CDR3 totals 14 residues. The CDR3 DNA sequence: TGTGCCAGCAGCTTAGAATCGCAGGGGGAGACCCAGTACTTC. Amino acids: CASSLESQGETQYF.

J is TRBJ1-4 and V is TRBV5-1; D is undetermined. This CDR3 comprises 14 residues. Germline-derived CDR1 and CDR2 are SGHRS and YFSETQ. Between the trimmed V and J ends, which lost 9 bases and 4 bases, there was a span of 16 bases. The CDR3 region has the DNA TGCGCCACCACCCGCGGGCAGATTAATGAAAAACTGTTTTTT. Translated, it gives CATTRGQINEKLFF.

This chain uses TRBV5-1 with TRBJ2-1; 9 bases agree with TRBD2. The V and J ends lost 6 bases and 4 bases, in that order; junction bases with no gene match: 11. This CDR3 region has 16 residues. The germline gives CDR1 SGHRS, CDR2 YFSETQ. The DNA of the CDR3 is TGCGCCAGCAAACCCCCCGGCGGGGGGGCTTACAATGAGCAGTTCTTC. This encodes CASKPPGGGAYNEQFF.

This chain connects TRBV3-1 (or the pseudogene TRBV3-2) to TRBJ1-2; maybe TRBD1 (5 bases). Trimming removed 4 bases from V and 7 bases from J, with 16 bases in between. The germline gives CDR1 LGHDT, CDR2 YNNKEL (reference sequence). This CDR3 contains 14 residues. The CDR3 loop is CASSPSRRGGGYTF. DNA of the CDR3: TGTGCCAGCAGCCCCTCCCGCCGCGGGGGTGGCTACACCTTC.